This T cell receptor beta chain was captured by sequencing in a study of blood T cell repertoires in COVID-19. Method: immunoSEQ multiplex PCR; TCRdb's copy keeps in-frame clones and lacks some. In the table there are 200,000 or so clones, around 87% of which are singletons. The CDR3 spans 14 residues. In germline, CDR1 is MNHEY, CDR2 SVGAGI. Trimming stripped 6 bases from V and 4 bases from J, with 16 bases between. Living in 24 US areas, the participants were between roughly 18 and 90 years of age. Allocation to cohorts depended on clinical history reported by the participants. V usage is TRBV6-5 and J usage is TRBJ2-7, with D perhaps TRBD1 (6 bases). The TCR comes from a young man in a cohort exposed to, infected with or recovered from COVID-19 (not recorded which). Sequenced material: PBMCs or T cells enriched from blood (not recorded which). CDR3 coding DNA: TGTGCCAGCAGAGAGTACAGGGAGTCATACGAGCAGTACTTC. It encodes CASREYRESYEQYF.